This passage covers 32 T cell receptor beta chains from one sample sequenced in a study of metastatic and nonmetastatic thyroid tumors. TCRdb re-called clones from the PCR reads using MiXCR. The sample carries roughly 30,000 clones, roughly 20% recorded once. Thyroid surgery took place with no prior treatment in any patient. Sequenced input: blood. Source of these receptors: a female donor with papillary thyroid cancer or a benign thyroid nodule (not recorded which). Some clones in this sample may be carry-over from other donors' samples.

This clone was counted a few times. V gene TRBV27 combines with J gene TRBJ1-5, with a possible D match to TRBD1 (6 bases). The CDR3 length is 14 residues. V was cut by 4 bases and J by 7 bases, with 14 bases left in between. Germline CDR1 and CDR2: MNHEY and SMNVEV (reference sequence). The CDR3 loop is CASSSNRVGQPQHF. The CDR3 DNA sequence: TGTGCCAGCAGTTCTAACAGGGTAGGACAGCCCCAGCATTTT.

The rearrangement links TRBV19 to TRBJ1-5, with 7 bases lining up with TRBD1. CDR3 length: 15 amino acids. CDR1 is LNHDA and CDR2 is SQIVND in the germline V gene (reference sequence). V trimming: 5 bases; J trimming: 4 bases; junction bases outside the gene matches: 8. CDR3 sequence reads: CASSLGQYLNQPQHF. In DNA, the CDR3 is TGTGCCAGTAGTCTGGGACAGTATCTTAATCAGCCCCAGCATTTT.

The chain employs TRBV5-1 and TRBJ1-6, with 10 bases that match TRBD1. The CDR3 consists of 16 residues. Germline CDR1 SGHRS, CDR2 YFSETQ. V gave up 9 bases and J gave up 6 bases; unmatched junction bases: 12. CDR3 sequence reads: CAISLGTGVGNSPLHF. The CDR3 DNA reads TGCGCCATTAGCTTGGGGACAGGGGTTGGTAATTCACCCCTCCACTTT.

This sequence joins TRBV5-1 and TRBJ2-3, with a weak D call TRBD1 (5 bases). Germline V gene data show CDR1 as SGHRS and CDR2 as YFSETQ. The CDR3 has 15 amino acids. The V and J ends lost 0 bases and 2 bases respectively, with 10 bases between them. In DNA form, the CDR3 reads TGCGCCAGCAGCTTGGTAGGGGATCCCACAGATACGCAGTATTTT. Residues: CASSLVGDPTDTQYF. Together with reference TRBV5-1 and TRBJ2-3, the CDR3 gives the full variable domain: KAGVTQTPRYLIKTRGQQVTLSCSPISGHRSVSWYQQTPGQGLQFLFEYFSETQRNKGNFPGRFSGRQFSNSRSEMNVSTLELGDSALYLCASSLVGDPTDTQYFGPGTRLTVL.

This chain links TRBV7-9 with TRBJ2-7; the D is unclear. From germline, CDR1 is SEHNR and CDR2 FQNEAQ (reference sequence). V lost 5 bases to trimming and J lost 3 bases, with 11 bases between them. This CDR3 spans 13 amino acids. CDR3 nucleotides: TGTGCCAGCAGCCTCCCACATTTCTACGAGCAGTACTTC. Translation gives CASSLPHFYEQYF.

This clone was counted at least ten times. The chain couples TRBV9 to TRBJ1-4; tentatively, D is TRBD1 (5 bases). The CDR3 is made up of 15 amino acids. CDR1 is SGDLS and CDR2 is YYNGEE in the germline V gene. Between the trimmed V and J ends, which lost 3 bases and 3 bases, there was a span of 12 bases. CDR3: CASSAGGFSNEKLFF. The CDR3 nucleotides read TGTGCCAGCAGCGCGGGGGGTTTTTCTAATGAAAAACTGTTTTTT.

In DNA form, the CDR3 reads TGCAGTGCTAGAGATCGTACCGGCTACTATGGCTACACCTTC. Its translation is CSARDRTGYYGYTF. The genes are TRBV20-1 and TRBJ1-2; D unclear. Looked up from germline, CDR1 is DFQATT and CDR2 is SNEGSKA (reference sequence). Trimming shortened V by 0 bases and J by 3 bases, and 11 bases separated the two germline ends. This CDR3 region has 14 residues.

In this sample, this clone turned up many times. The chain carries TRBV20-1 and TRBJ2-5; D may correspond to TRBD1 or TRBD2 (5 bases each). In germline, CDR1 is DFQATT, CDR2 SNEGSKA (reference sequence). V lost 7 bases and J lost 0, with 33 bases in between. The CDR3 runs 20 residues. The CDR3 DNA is TGCAGTGTTCCATCACCGAACGGGGCAGAAGAAAGTTTGTACCAAGAGACCCAGTACTTC. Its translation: CSVPSPNGAEESLYQETQYF.

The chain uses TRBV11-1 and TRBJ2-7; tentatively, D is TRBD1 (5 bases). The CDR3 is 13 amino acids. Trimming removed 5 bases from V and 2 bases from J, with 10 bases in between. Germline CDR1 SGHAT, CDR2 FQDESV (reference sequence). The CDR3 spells CASSLPTAYEQYF. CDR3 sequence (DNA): TGTGCCAGCAGCCTCCCGACAGCCTACGAGCAGTACTTC.

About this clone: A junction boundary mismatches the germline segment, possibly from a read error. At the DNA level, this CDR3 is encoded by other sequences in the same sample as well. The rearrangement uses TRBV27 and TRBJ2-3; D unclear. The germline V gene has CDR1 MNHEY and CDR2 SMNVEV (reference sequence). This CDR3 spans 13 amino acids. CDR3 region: CASSSIGPDTQYF. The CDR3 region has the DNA TGTGCAAGCAGTTCTATAGGACCAGATACGCAGTATTTT.

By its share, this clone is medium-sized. CDR3 amino acids: CSAPSQGVNSPLHF. CDR3 bases: TGCAGTGCCCCTTCTCAGGGAGTAAACTCACCCCTCCACTTT. The chain is built from TRBV20-1 and TRBJ1-6, with D possibly being TRBD1 (5 bases). The CDR3 spans 14 residues. Deletions cut 6 bases from V and 10 bases from J, with 19 bases between. The germline CDR1 and CDR2 sequences are DFQATT and SNEGSKA (reference sequence).

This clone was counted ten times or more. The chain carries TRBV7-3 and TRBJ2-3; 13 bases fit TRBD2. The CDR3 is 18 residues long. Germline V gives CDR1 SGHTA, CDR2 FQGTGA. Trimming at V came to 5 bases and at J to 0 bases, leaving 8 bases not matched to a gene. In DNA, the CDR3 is TGTGCCAGCAGCCCATCAACGACTAGCGGGGGGAGCACAGATACGCAGTATTTT. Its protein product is CASSPSTTSGGSTDTQYF.

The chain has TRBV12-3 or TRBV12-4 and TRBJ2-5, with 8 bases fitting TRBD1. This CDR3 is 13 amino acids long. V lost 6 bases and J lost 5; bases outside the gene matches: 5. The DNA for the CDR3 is TGTGCCAGCAGACGACAGGGGAGGGAGACCCAGTACTTC. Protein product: CASRRQGRETQYF.

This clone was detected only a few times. DNA of the CDR3: TGTGCCAGCAGTTTAGGGGGAATAGCAGGCGAAGATACGCAGTATTTT. Translated: CASSLGGIAGEDTQYF. The J gene is TRBJ2-3, the V gene TRBV28; D could derive from TRBD1 or TRBD2 (5 bases each). The germline gives CDR1 MDHEN, CDR2 SYDVKM. The CDR3 sequence is 16 residues long. Trimming removed 2 bases at V and 5 bases at J, with 17 bases between.

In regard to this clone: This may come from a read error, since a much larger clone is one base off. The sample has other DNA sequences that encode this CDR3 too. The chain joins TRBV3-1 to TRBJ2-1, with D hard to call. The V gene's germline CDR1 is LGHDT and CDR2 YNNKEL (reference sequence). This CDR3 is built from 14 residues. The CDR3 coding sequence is TGTGCCAGCAGCCAAGCCCTAGTAAACAATGAGCAGTTTTTC. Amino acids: CASSQALVNNEQFF.

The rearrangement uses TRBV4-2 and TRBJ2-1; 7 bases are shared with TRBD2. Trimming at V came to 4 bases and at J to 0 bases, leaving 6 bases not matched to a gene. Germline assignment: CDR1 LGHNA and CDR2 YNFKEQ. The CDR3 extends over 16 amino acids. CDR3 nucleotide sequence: TGTGCCAGCAGCCTACGGCGGGAGAGCTCCTACAATGAGCAGTTCTTC. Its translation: CASSLRRESSYNEQFF.

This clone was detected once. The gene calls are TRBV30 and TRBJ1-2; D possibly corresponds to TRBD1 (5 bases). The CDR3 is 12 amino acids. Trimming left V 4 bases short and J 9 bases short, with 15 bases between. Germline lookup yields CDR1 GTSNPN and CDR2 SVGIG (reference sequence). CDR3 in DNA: TGTGCCTGGACAAGGACAATTGATTGCTACACCTTC. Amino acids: CAWTRTIDCYTF.

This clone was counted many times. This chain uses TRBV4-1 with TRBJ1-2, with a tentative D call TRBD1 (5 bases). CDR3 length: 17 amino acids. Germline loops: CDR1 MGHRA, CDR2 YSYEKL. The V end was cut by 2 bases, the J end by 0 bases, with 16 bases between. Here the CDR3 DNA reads TGCGCCAGCAGCCAATTTCAGGGTTTACAAACTAACTATGGCTACACCTTC. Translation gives CASSQFQGLQTNYGYTF.

CDR3 coding DNA: TGTGCCAGTAGTATGACCCTCCGGACAGGGGACTATGGCTACACCTTC. This encodes CASSMTLRTGDYGYTF. The V gene is TRBV19, the J gene TRBJ1-2; 9 bases are shared with TRBD1. Germline V gene lookup returns CDR1 LNHDA and CDR2 SQIVND (reference sequence). The CDR3 is made up of 16 amino acids. V lost 3 bases to trimming and J lost 3 bases; unmatched junction nucleotides: 8.

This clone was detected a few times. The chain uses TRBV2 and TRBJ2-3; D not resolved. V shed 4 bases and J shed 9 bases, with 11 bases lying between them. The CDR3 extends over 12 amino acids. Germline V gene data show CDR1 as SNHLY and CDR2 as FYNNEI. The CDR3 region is CASSGNTRTQYF. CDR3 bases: TGTGCCAGCAGTGGCAATACAAGAACGCAGTATTTT.

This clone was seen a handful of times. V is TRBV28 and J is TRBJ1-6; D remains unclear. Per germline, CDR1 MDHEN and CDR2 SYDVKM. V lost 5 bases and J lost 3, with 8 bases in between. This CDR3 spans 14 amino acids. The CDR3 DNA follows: TGTGCCAGCAGTCGGACGTACTATAATTCACCCCTCCACTTT. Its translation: CASSRTYYNSPLHF.

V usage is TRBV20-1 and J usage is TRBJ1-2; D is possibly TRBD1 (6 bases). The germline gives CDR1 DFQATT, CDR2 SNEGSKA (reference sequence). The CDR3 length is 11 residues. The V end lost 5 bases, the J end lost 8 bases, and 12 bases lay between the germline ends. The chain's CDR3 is CSAGDNSGYTF. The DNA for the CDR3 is TGCAGTGCTGGGGACAACTCGGGCTACACCTTC.

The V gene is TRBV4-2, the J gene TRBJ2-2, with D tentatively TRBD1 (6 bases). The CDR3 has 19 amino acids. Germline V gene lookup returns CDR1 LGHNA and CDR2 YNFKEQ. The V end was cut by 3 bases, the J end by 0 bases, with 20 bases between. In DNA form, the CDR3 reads TGTGCCAGCAGCCAGGATTGTTTAGGCCGGACAGCGAACACCGGGGAGCTGTTTTTT. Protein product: CASSQDCLGRTANTGELFF.

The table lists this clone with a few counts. The CDR3 region is CASRTGINYGYTF. CDR3 coding DNA: TGTGCCAGCAGAACCGGTATCAACTATGGCTACACCTTC. This chain connects TRBV28 to TRBJ1-2, with no clear D. Germline V gives CDR1 MDHEN, CDR2 SYDVKM. V was clipped by 6 bases and J by 2 bases, with 10 bases between them. The CDR3 totals 13 residues.

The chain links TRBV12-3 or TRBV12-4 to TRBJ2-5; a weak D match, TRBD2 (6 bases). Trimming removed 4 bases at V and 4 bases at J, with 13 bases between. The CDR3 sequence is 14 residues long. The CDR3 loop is CASSSGGVRETQYF. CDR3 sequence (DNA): TGTGCCAGCAGTTCCGGGGGTGTGCGAGAGACCCAGTACTTC.

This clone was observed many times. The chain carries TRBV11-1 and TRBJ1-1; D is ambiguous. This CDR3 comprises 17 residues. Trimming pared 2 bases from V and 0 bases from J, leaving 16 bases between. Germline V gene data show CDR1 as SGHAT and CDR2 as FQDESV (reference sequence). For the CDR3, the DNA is TGTGCCAGCAGCTTAAGTGCTGGCAGACGAGTGAACACTGAAGCTTTCTTT. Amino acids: CASSLSAGRRVNTEAFF.

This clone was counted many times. The CDR3 bases are TGCAGTGCTAGACGACAGGGCTGGGACAATGAGCAGTTCTTC. It is translated as CSARRQGWDNEQFF. The J gene is TRBJ2-1, the V gene TRBV20-1; 7 positions match TRBD1. The V gene's germline CDR1 is DFQATT and CDR2 SNEGSKA (reference sequence). The CDR3 loop spans 14 amino acids. Losses at the gene ends were 2 bases for V and 5 bases for J; bases not matched to a gene: 6.

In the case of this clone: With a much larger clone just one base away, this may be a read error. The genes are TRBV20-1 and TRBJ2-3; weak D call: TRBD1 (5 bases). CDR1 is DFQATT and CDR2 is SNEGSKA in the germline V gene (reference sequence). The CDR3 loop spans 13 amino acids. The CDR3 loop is CSARGYNPDTQYF. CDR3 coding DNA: TGCAGCGCTAGGGGTTACAACCCAGATACGCAGTATTTT.

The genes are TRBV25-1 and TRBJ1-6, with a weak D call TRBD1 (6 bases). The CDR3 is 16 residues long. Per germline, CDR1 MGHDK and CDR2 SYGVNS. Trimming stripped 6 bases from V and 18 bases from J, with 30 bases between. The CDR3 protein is CASSPGTSLGNSLPHF. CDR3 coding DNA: TGTGCCAGCAGCCCTGGGACAAGCCTGGGGAATTCACTCCCCCACTTT. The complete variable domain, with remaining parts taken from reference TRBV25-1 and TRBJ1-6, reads EADIYQTPRYLVIGTGKKITLECSQTMGHDKMYWYQQDPGMELHLIHYSYGVNSTEKGDLSSESTVSRIRTEHFPLTLESARPSHTSQYLCASSPGTSLGNSLPHFGNGTRLTVT.

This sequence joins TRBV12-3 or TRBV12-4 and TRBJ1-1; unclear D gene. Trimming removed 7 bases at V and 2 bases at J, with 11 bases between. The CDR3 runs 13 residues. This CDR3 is CASISGLNTEAFF. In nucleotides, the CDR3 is TGTGCCAGCATTAGTGGTCTCAACACTGAAGCTTTCTTT.

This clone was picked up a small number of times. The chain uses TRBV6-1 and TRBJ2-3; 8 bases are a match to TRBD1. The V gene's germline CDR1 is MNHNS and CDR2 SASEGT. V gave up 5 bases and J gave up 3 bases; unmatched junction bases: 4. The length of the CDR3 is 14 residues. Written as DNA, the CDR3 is TGTGCCAGCAGTTTAAGACAGGGGACAGATACGCAGTATTTT. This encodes CASSLRQGTDTQYF.

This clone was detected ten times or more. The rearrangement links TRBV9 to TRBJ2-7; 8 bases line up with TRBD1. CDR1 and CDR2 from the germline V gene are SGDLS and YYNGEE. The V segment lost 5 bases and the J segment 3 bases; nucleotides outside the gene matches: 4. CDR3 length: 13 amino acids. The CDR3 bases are TGTGCCAGCAGTGATACAGGGGGCTACGAGCAGTACTTC. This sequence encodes CASSDTGGYEQYF.